This T cell receptor beta chain was obtained from a study of blood T cells in healthy people across ages. The overall study: Template switching retrieved approximately one barcoded beta molecule for each two T cells.

This clonotype turned up a few times. Its antigen is unknown. The V end lost 5 bases, the J end lost 3 bases, and 14 bases lay between the germline ends. Germline V lookup: CDR1 MNHEY, CDR2 SVGEGT. This CDR3 region has 15 residues. General study findings and limits: Researchers deemed the diversity estimates from one million T cells underestimates. Older individuals had lower TCR beta diversity per million T cells (the decline was roughly linear).

The second PCR ran roughly 7 to 12 cycles with a sample-barcoded 5' primer and J-beta primers. The yield of each sample was at least 2.5 million CDR3-containing paired-end reads. A single record per CDR3 protein comes from TCRdb applying MiXCR to the 5' RACE reads. This table has over 600,000 distinct CDR3 sequences, approximately 40% appearing once. The TCR was taken from a man at least 80 years old in good health. The genes are TRBV6-2 or TRBV6-3 and TRBJ2-4; D remains ambiguous. Sequenced input: blood. The CDR3 DNA reads as TGTGCCAGCAGTAAACTCCGGGCAGACAAAAACATTCAGTACTTC. This codes for CASSKLRADKNIQYF.